This T cell receptor (beta chain) was sequenced in a study of CD8+ T cells in alopecia areata. Study-wide background: In an open-label trial, patients got 5 to 10 mg tofacitinib twice daily.

The authors extracted RNA and reverse transcribed it into cDNA as the sequencing template. Data came from immunoSEQ multiplex PCR; TCRdb stores just in-frame clones and leaves some out. The data contain around 150,000 clones, roughly two thirds of them seen just once; the ten biggest clones take up approximately 0.91%. Treatment specified: oral pan-JAK inhibitor, 5-10 mg twice daily. The CDR3 spans 14 residues. V was pared by 3 bases and J by 4 bases, with 12 bases between. Germline CDR1 and CDR2: SGDLS and YYNGEE. This chain connects TRBV9 to TRBJ2-3, with D hard to call. This clonotype was obtained from a human donor with alopecia areata. The starting material was CD4+ T cells sorted from blood, obtained at week 4, from a patient treated with tofacitinib. CDR3 in amino acids: CASSEFRLADTQYF. The CDR3 DNA reads TGTGCCAGCAGCGAGTTTAGGTTAGCAGATACGCAGTATTTT.